Described below is a single T cell receptor (beta chain) sequence and its context. The antigen it recognizes is unknown. It has no much larger one-base neighbor in the sample; base qualities were not kept. The same CDR3 is also encoded by other DNA sequences in this sample. Enrollment in ICON was initiated in the first half of 2016, and the last patient was enrolled in late 2018. From a subcohort of some 76 patients, fresh tumor and matched uninvolved tissue were collected for in-depth immune analyses, including TCR sequencing. DNA isolated from bulk tissue, without cell sorting, was used for TCR sequencing. The record originates from a study of tumor-infiltrating lymphocytes in localized non-small cell lung cancer (dated by TCRdb to the early 2020s). Looking at the study overall: The cohort covered several histologies, both smokers and never-smokers, and patients whose samples were collected after neoadjuvant chemotherapy. Each patient provided resected tumor tissue plus uninvolved lung tissue from the same patient, with the uninvolved lung tissue described as non-adjacent to the tumor. Alongside flow cytometry, multiplex immunofluorescence, RNA-seq, exome sequencing and proteomics, TCR sequencing was applied to the same patients as one of several integrated assays. In total, the ICON cohort was made up of under 180 surgical patients who had localized non-small cell lung cancer and whose tumors were resected. For a few dozen patients, immunoSEQ T-cell fraction was compared between paired tumor and uninvolved lung. Findings and caveats that apply to the study as a whole: Higher T cell infiltration in tumors than in uninvolved lung tissue was supported by TCRbeta sequencing, consistent with immunofluorescence CD3 counts. Assay coverage varied across patients depending on available tissue quantity, so only a subset of the cohort had TCR sequencing. Because different assays used different pieces of the same tissue, technical variation could not be distinguished from intratumor heterogeneity. No difference in TCR-derived T-cell fraction was observed between the flow cytometry-defined immunotypes IM1 (good prognosis) and IM2 (poor prognosis). Recurrence-free survival showed no association with tumor T-cell fraction from TCR sequencing (p = 0.61).

The CDR3 runs 11 amino acids, cysteine and phenylalanine included. This entry keeps only the CDR3 DNA: 33 bases, framed from base 1. Trimming costs V 0 bases and J 8 bases, and their ends lie 7 bases apart. Based on the germline V gene (reference sequence), the CDR1 and CDR2 sequences are GTSNPN and SVGIG. The T-cell fraction in tumor and uninvolved lung tissue was obtained from TCR sequencing using the immunoSEQ assay. On the study's bioinformatics: For survival analysis, patients were divided into high (upper tertile) and low (lower two tertiles) T-cell fraction groups, which were compared by log-rank test. A signed-rank test was used to check for differences in T-cell fraction between paired tumor and uninvolved lung. TCRdb re-hosts the immuneACCESS table, in-frame sequences only. Its copies lack some clones; in the studies checked, an unresolved V gene accounts for under half of them, and the cause for the rest is not known. The DNA was the basis for D and trimming; V, J and clone size are from that table. The sample table shows tens of thousands of clones, and around 85% are seen once. The ten largest clones take up approximately 2% of the sample.

The chain is made from TRBV30 and TRBJ1-2, with an unclear D gene assignment. The receptor's source is a human donor with non-small cell lung cancer. The sequenced sample was lung tumor tissue. DNA sequence: TGTGCCTGGAGTGTAGGCGGGGGCTACACCTTC. The encoded protein is CAWSVGGGYTF.